A selection of T cell receptor beta chains follows, all from one sample in a study of T cells in Graves' hyperthyroidism and ophthalmopathy. TCRdb reanalysed the multiplex PCR reads using MiXCR and keeps one entry per CDR3 protein. Altogether around 580,000 distinct CDR3 sequences are present, just over 45% being singletons, with the ten largest covering more than 7%. Material for sequencing was peripheral blood or thyroid tissue (not recorded which). These receptors came from a woman between 18 and 30 years old with Graves' hyperthyroidism. Both conserved end residues are part of each CDR3. A D gene is named only where the DNA matches it firmly. The listing skips clone size in some rows; elsewhere it reads once, few, many or a size class.

TRBV20-1,TRBJ2-5,many,.,CSARDRGRWVRQETQYF,TGCAGTGCTAGAGACCGCGGAAGATGGGTACGGCAAGAGACCCAGTACTTC
TRBV5-1,TRBJ2-7,once,TRBD2,CASSLASTSGRDEQYF,TGCGCCAGCAGCTTGGCCTCGACTAGCGGGAGGGACGAGCAGTACTTC
TRBV9,TRBJ1-1,many,.,CASSALGYTEAFF,TGTGCCAGCAGCGCCCTAGGGTACACTGAAGCTTTCTTT
TRBV2,TRBJ1-3,many,.,CASRAGSSGNTIYF,TGTGCCAGCAGGGCGGGGAGCTCTGGAAACACCATATATTTT
TRBV29-1,TRBJ2-7,few,.,CSSPGPGSEQYF,TGCAGCTCACCAGGACCGGGGTCCGAGCAGTACTTC
TRBV6-2/TRBV6-3,TRBJ1-5,.,.,CASSYPLLRGGSNQPQHF,TGTGCCAGCAGTTACCCGCTACTTAGGGGAGGGAGCAATCAGCCCCAGCATTTT
TRBV29-1,TRBJ1-1,.,TRBD1,CSAVGQTNTGELF,TGCAGCGCCGTGGGACAGACGAACACCGGGGAGCTGTTT
TRBV27,TRBJ2-7,many,.,CASTTSAGPYEQYF,TGTGCCAGCACCACCTCCGCAGGACCCTACGAGCAGTACTTC
TRBV2,TRBJ2-2,many,TRBD1,CASSYRGTGELFF,TGTGCCAGCAGTTACAGGGGCACCGGGGAGCTGTTTTTT
TRBV15,TRBJ1-2,.,TRBD1,CATSRVGQGANYGYTF,TGTGCCACCAGCAGAGTTGGACAGGGGGCTAACTATGGCTACACCTTC
TRBV24-1,TRBJ2-3,.,TRBD2,CATSEVTSGGATDTQYF,TGTGCCACCAGTGAAGTGACTAGCGGCGGGGCTACAGATACGCAGTATTTT
TRBV29-1,TRBJ2-7,.,TRBD2,CSVATLAGGNEQYF,TGCAGCGTCGCAACACTAGCGGGAGGTAACGAGCAGTACTTC
TRBV2,TRBJ1-2,.,.,CARSLGVTNYGYTF,TGTGCCAGGAGCCTGGGGGTGACTAACTATGGCTACACCTTC
TRBV11-2,TRBJ2-1,.,.,CASSGTWGYNEQFF,TGTGCCAGCAGCGGAACGTGGGGCTACAATGAGCAGTTCTTC
TRBV6-2/TRBV6-3,TRBJ2-7,.,.,CASSAQGRIQYF,TGTGCCAGCAGTGCCCAAGGGAGGATTCAGTACTTC
TRBV29-1,TRBJ2-5,many,.,CSVEPRETQYF,TGCAGCGTTGAACCGCGAGAGACCCAGTACTTC
TRBV7-9,TRBJ1-6,.,TRBD1,CASSPAGQNNSPLHF,TGTGCCAGCAGCCCAGCGGGACAGAATAATTCACCCCTCCACTTT
TRBV20-1,TRBJ1-4,many,.,CSARDPTDVGEKLFF,TGCAGTGCTAGAGATCCGACGGACGTAGGAGAAAAACTGTTTTTT
TRBV19,TRBJ1-5,many,.,CASSIEGNQPQHF,TGTGCCAGTAGTATAGAGGGCAATCAGCCCCAGCATTTT
TRBV10-3,TRBJ2-5,.,TRBD1,CAISQDRLETQYF,TGTGCCATCAGCCAGGACAGGCTAGAGACCCAGTACTTC
TRBV2,TRBJ1-6,.,.,CASSKTGYNQPLHF,TGTGCCAGCAGTAAAACAGGGTACAATCAGCCCCTCCACTTT
TRBV20-1,TRBJ2-7,many,TRBD2,CSLRGGIRHEQYF,TGCAGCCTCCGGGGGGGGATCCGTCACGAGCAGTACTTC
TRBV27,TRBJ1-6,many,TRBD1,CASRGQALNLHF,TGTGCCAGCAGGGGACAGGCGTTGAACCTCCACTTT
TRBV7-2,TRBJ1-6,many,.,CASSLEQYNSPLHF,TGTGCCAGCAGCTTAGAACAGTATAATTCACCCCTCCACTTT
TRBV28,TRBJ2-6,.,TRBD1,CASRATGQGSGANVLTF,TGTGCCAGCAGAGCTACGGGACAGGGATCTGGGGCCAACGTCCTGACTTTC
TRBV15,TRBJ1-5,.,TRBD1,CATSIHGTGGNQPQHF,TGTGCCACCAGCATACACGGGACAGGGGGCAATCAGCCCCAGCATTTT
TRBV29-1,TRBJ1-2,once,.,CSQGGDYGYTF,TGCAGCCAAGGGGGGGACTATGGCTACACCTTC
TRBV29-1,TRBJ2-7,.,TRBD2,CSVGTSGRTNEQYF,TGCAGCGTCGGAACTAGCGGGAGGACCAACGAGCAGTACTTC
TRBV2,TRBJ2-5,many,.,CASSEDRFQETQYF,TGTGCCAGCAGTGAAGACCGGTTTCAAGAGACCCAGTACTTC
TRBV24-1,TRBJ2-2,.,TRBD1,CATSEGRGRNTGELFF,TGTGCCACCAGTGAAGGCAGGGGGCGTAACACCGGGGAGCTGTTTTTT
TRBV12-3/TRBV12-4,TRBJ1-6,.,.,CASSLAQGEGNSPLHF,TGTGCCAGCAGTTTAGCGCAGGGAGAGGGTAATTCACCCCTCCACTTT